The clone carrying this T cell receptor (beta chain) is labeled as medium-sized. V was cut by 1 base and J by 0 bases, with 9 bases left in between. CDR3 size: 16 residues. These data come from a study of metastatic and nonmetastatic thyroid tumors. Study information: Repertoire comparisons spanned blood and tumor or nodule tissue from malignant and benign thyroid patients.

In the authors' methods: Clinicopathological groups differed in CDR3, with these differences serving to build a distant-metastasis classifier for papillary thyroid cancer. TCRdb reassembled clones from the PCR reads with MiXCR. The V and J calls were determined by TCRdb, not by the authors. The sample has around 13,000 clones, less than 25% seen once. Patients were all untreated before their thyroid surgery. This TCR derives from a female donor with papillary thyroid cancer or a benign thyroid nodule (not recorded which). Some clones in this sample may be carry-over from other donors' samples. The sequenced sample consisted of blood. This chain connects TRBV12-3 or TRBV12-4 to TRBJ2-2; the D is unclear. CDR3 sequence: CASSLGRATNTGELFF. The CDR3 bases are TGTGCCAGCAGTTTAGGTAGGGCGACGAACACCGGGGAGCTGTTTTTT.